These 27 T cell receptor beta chains share one sample of origin, sequenced in a study of T cells in Graves' hyperthyroidism and ophthalmopathy. RNA transcripts served as the template for amplifying TCR beta CDR3 regions. Initially, a first-round RT-PCR of the TCR CDR3 employed the HTBI primer set. Via MiXCR, TCRdb re-called the multiplex PCR reads, giving one row per CDR3 protein. The table includes hundreds of thousands of distinct CDR3 sequences, roughly 14% detected once. Material: blood. These receptors were collected from a woman in her forties with Graves' ophthalmopathy.

This clonotype was seen at least ten times. V usage is TRBV6-1 and J usage is TRBJ2-5; 10 bases agree with TRBD2. Trimming removed 1 base from V and 0 bases from J; junction bases left unmatched: 5. The CDR3 spans 17 residues. Germline V lookup: CDR1 MNHNS, CDR2 SASEGT. CDR3 residues: CASSEVASGRYQETQYF. The CDR3 DNA sequence: TGTGCCAGCAGTGAAGTGGCTAGCGGGAGATACCAAGAGACCCAGTACTTC.

At least ten counts were recorded for this clonotype. The chain employs TRBV29-1 and TRBJ1-5; TRBD1 agrees at 7 bases. After removal of 4 bases from V and 6 bases from J, the junction contained 6 bases not matched to a gene. The CDR3 runs 13 residues. Germline V gene data show CDR1 as SQVTM and CDR2 as ANQGSEA. CDR3 DNA: TGCAGCGTTGGGCAGGGGGGTGGTCAGCCCCAGCATTTT. Encoded protein: CSVGQGGGQPQHF.

In this sample, this clonotype turned up many times. The rearrangement joins TRBV28 to TRBJ1-5; 8 nucleotides match TRBD1. Trimming removed 6 bases from V and 2 bases from J; junction bases left unmatched: 12. Per germline, CDR1 MDHEN and CDR2 SYDVKM. This CDR3 contains 17 residues. In DNA, the CDR3 is TGTGCCAGCAGAAGCGGACAGGGCGGAGGTGGCAATCAGCCCCAGCATTTT. It specifies CASRSGQGGGGNQPQHF.

There are a few counts of this clonotype. This sequence joins TRBV4-1 and TRBJ2-3, with D possibly called TRBD1 or TRBD2 (5 bases each). Trimming stripped 0 bases from V and 6 bases from J, with 19 bases between. The germline CDR1 and CDR2 sequences are MGHRA and YSYEKL. CDR3 length: 17 amino acids. CDR3 in DNA: TGCGCCAGCAGCCAAGATCGGGGCGGAATGGGGTTCGATACGCAGTATTTT. It encodes CASSQDRGGMGFDTQYF.

V usage is TRBV6-5 and J usage is TRBJ1-1, with 9 nucleotides matching TRBD1. Germline-derived CDR1 and CDR2 are MNHEY and SVGAGI. CDR3 size: 13 residues. The J segment lost 6 bases and the V segment lost 6 bases, leaving 5 bases of the junction unmatched. The CDR3 DNA sequence: TGTGCCAGCAGCTACGGACAGGGGTCTGAAGCTTTCTTT. This gives the protein CASSYGQGSEAFF.

This clonotype has a count of ten or more. The chain has TRBV5-1 and TRBJ2-7; D gene ambiguous. This CDR3 contains 17 residues. The V gene lost 3 bases and the J gene lost 2 bases, with 21 bases spanning the gap. Germline CDR1 reads SGHRS; CDR2 reads YFSETQ. The CDR3 DNA is TGCGCCAGCAGCTCGTTCGCCCGTGGCAGTGGGACCTACGAGCAGTACTTC. Translating it yields CASSSFARGSGTYEQYF.

The sample holds many counts of this clonotype. The rearrangement joins TRBV20-1 to TRBJ2-5; D not certain. V lost 6 bases, J lost 1 base, and 12 bases lay in between. CDR1 and CDR2 (germline): DFQATT, SNEGSKA (reference sequence). The CDR3 runs 13 residues. Here the CDR3 DNA reads TGCAGTGCCCCGGGTCCGAGCCAAGAGACCCAGTACTTC. Its protein product is CSAPGPSQETQYF.

The gene calls are TRBV7-9 and TRBJ1-2; TRBD1 aligns across 7 bases. This CDR3 spans 15 amino acids. V trimming: 7 bases; J trimming: 7 bases; junction bases outside the gene matches: 15. From germline, CDR1 is SEHNR and CDR2 FQNEAQ (reference sequence). CDR3 sequence reads: CASTYNKGARFGYTF. The CDR3 DNA reads as TGTGCCAGCACCTATAACAAGGGGGCGAGGTTTGGCTACACCTTC.

The chain couples TRBV11-3 to TRBJ1-1; D may be TRBD1 (5 bases). V was shortened by 4 bases and J by 3 bases, with 15 bases between the two germline ends. This CDR3 contains 15 residues. CDR1 SGHNT and CDR2 YENEEA come from the germline V gene. The CDR3 is CASSSDAPRDTEAFF. As DNA, the CDR3 is TGTGCCAGCAGCTCCGACGCTCCCAGGGACACTGAAGCTTTCTTT.

This clonotype was recorded at least ten times. The chain combines TRBV12-3 or TRBV12-4 with TRBJ2-5; 10 positions match TRBD2. The ends lost 4 bases at V and 5 bases at J; junction bases unmatched: 16. There are 18 residues in the CDR3. CDR3 region: CASSSPRLLAGVGETQYF. CDR3 nucleotides: TGTGCCAGCAGTTCCCCTAGGTTGCTAGCGGGAGTGGGGGAGACCCAGTACTTC.

Ten or more counts support this clonotype. The chain is built from TRBV7-2 and TRBJ1-1; D is possibly TRBD1 (5 bases). CDR1 SGHTA and CDR2 FQGNSA come from the germline V gene. V lost 1 base and J lost 11, with 20 bases in between. There are 15 residues in the CDR3. As DNA, the CDR3 is TGTGCCAGCAGCTTAGTCGGGGCGGGCCGGACCGGTGCTTTCTTT. Amino acid sequence: CASSLVGAGRTGAFF.

The V and J genes are TRBV7-2 and TRBJ2-5; 7 bases map to TRBD2. CDR3 size: 15 residues. V shed 5 bases, J shed 5 bases, and the junction held 11 bases outside the gene matches. The germline V gene encodes CDR1 SGHTA and CDR2 FQGNSA. The CDR3 sequence: CASSPDIAGLETQYF. Here the CDR3 DNA reads TGTGCCAGCAGCCCCGATATAGCGGGCCTTGAGACCCAGTACTTC.

This chain uses TRBV12-3 or TRBV12-4 with TRBJ2-3; 7 nucleotides align to TRBD1. This CDR3 has 14 amino acids. With V trimmed by 7 bases and J by 1 base, 5 bases remained unmatched. CDR3 amino acids: CASTTGTGTDTQYF. Here the CDR3 DNA reads TGTGCCAGCACCACCGGGACAGGCACAGATACGCAGTATTTT.

This clonotype was detected many times. This chain links TRBV25-1 with TRBJ2-2; 9 bases match TRBD1. Germline lookup yields CDR1 MGHDK and CDR2 SYGVNS. The CDR3 extends over 15 amino acids. With V trimmed by 3 bases and J by 7 bases, 6 bases remained unmatched. The CDR3 spells CASSEETGGGGELFF. Written as DNA, the CDR3 is TGTGCCAGCAGTGAGGAGACAGGGGGAGGCGGGGAGCTGTTTTTT.

Many counts were recorded for this clonotype. As DNA, the CDR3 is TGTGCCAGCAGTTTAGGCGGGGGCACTGGCTACACCTTC. It is translated as CASSLGGGTGYTF. The chain combines TRBV28 with TRBJ1-2; possible D gene TRBD1, 6 bases. This CDR3 is built from 13 residues. Germline CDR1 MDHEN, CDR2 SYDVKM. Trimming stripped 2 bases from V and 7 bases from J, with 11 bases between.

This clonotype has at least ten counts. V is TRBV6-1 and J is TRBJ1-5, with a tentative D call TRBD1 (5 bases). This CDR3 has 13 residues. From germline, CDR1 is MNHNS and CDR2 SASEGT. V gave up 6 bases and J gave up 9 bases, with 15 bases separating them. CDR3 nucleotide sequence: TGTGCCAGCAGGGGTCGGGGGAGTGCGCCCCAGCATTTT. This encodes CASRGRGSAPQHF.

The sample holds many counts of this clonotype. This sequence joins TRBV10-3 and TRBJ2-7, with 7 bases fitting TRBD1. CDR1 and CDR2 (germline): ENHRY, SYGVKD. The ends lost 0 bases at V and 9 bases at J; junction bases unmatched: 11. The CDR3 totals 15 residues. In DNA, the CDR3 is TGTGCCATCAGTGAGTCGAGAGACAGGGAGATCGGGCAGTACTTC. It encodes CAISESRDREIGQYF.

This clonotype was seen many times. V usage is TRBV20-1 and J usage is TRBJ2-5; possible D gene TRBD2, 6 bases. Trimming removed 7 bases at V and 5 bases at J, with 17 bases between. CDR1 and CDR2 (germline): DFQATT, SNEGSKA (reference sequence). The CDR3 totals 13 residues. CDR3 loop: CSVPGRVFETQYF. The CDR3 nucleotides are TGCAGTGTACCCGGGAGAGTGTTCGAGACCCAGTACTTC.

This clonotype was found many times. The gene calls are TRBV7-2 and TRBJ2-5, with a tentative D call TRBD2 (6 bases). V lost 1 base, J lost 4 bases, and 10 bases lay in between. In germline, CDR1 is SGHTA, CDR2 FQGNSA. This CDR3 is 14 amino acids long. In nucleotides, the CDR3 is TGTGCCAGCAGCTTAGTGGGGGGACCAGAGACCCAGTACTTC. Residues: CASSLVGGPETQYF.

This clonotype was counted a few times. One junction end disagrees with the germline gene, perhaps due to a read error. V gene TRBV12-3 or TRBV12-4 combines with J gene TRBJ1-5, with 8 bases fitting TRBD1. The CDR3 has 14 amino acids. The CDR3, as DNA: TGCGCCAGCAGAGGTCAGGGGGCGGATCAGCCCCAGCATTTT. It is translated as CASRGQGADQPQHF.

The sample holds many counts of this clonotype. The V call is TRBV12-3 or TRBV12-4, the J call TRBJ2-5, with 15 positions matching TRBD2. The V gene end was trimmed by 5 bases and the J gene end by 4 bases; junction bases not matched to a gene: 2. This CDR3 comprises 15 residues. For the CDR3, the DNA is TGTGCCAGCAGTGGGGGACTAGCGGGAGGAGAGACCCAGTACTTC. The encoded protein is CASSGGLAGGETQYF.

This clonotype was detected many times. This chain uses TRBV2 with TRBJ2-1, with no clear D. The CDR3 is 13 amino acids. V lost 6 bases and J 4 bases, leaving 10 bases between the germline ends. Looked up from germline, CDR1 is SNHLY and CDR2 is FYNNEI. This CDR3 is CASRDPPYNEQFF. The CDR3 bases are TGTGCCAGCAGGGACCCACCTTACAATGAGCAGTTCTTC.

This clonotype was seen many times. The V and J genes are TRBV20-1 and TRBJ1-2, with D hard to call. The CDR3 spans 13 residues. With 4 bases removed from V and 0 bases from J, the gap between germline ends came to 9 bases. Germline V gene data show CDR1 as DFQATT and CDR2 as SNEGSKA (reference sequence). The CDR3 sequence: CSATAIPNYGYTF. In DNA form, the CDR3 reads TGCAGTGCTACAGCTATCCCTAACTATGGCTACACCTTC.

At least ten counts were recorded for this clonotype. This chain links TRBV30 with TRBJ2-7; 8 nucleotides align to TRBD2. Germline loops: CDR1 GTSNPN, CDR2 SVGIG (reference sequence). The V gene end was trimmed by 3 bases and the J gene end by 5 bases; junction bases not matched to a gene: 15. This CDR3 spans 16 amino acids. The CDR3 coding sequence is TGTGCCTGGAGCGCGAGGCCCTCGCGGGAGGTCGACGAGCAGTACTTC. Protein: CAWSARPSREVDEQYF.

This clonotype was picked up many times. V gene TRBV19 combines with J gene TRBJ1-2; tentatively, D is TRBD1 (5 bases). The CDR3 has 15 amino acids. The V end was cut by 2 bases, the J end by 6 bases, with 16 bases between. Germline V gives CDR1 LNHDA, CDR2 SQIVND (reference sequence). The CDR3 nucleotides are TGTGCCAGTAGTATATCCCCTGGGGGAAAGGATGGCTACACCTTC. This sequence encodes CASSISPGGKDGYTF.

This clonotype has at least ten counts. DNA for the CDR3: TGTGCCAGCAGTGCTAGCGGAGACTCCTACGAGCAGTACTTC. Encoded protein: CASSASGDSYEQYF. The chain combines TRBV6-4 with TRBJ2-7; 7 bases map to TRBD2. Germline V CDR1 and CDR2: MRHNA, SNTAGT. Losses at the gene ends were 4 bases for V and 0 bases for J; bases not matched to a gene: 3. The CDR3 runs to 14 residues.

This clonotype was seen ten or more times. The rearrangement links TRBV20-1 to TRBJ1-2; D not certain. The CDR3 runs to 11 residues. The germline V and J ends were trimmed by 1 base and 13 bases, with 13 bases remaining between them. Looked up from germline, CDR1 is DFQATT and CDR2 is SNEGSKA (reference sequence). The CDR3 sequence is CSARGVSRGTF. In DNA, the CDR3 is TGCAGTGCTAGAGGGGTCAGCCGGGGCACCTTC.